Detailed here is one T cell receptor (beta chain). It has no known antigen specificity. The sample belongs to a study of cytomegalovirus exposure and HLA in healthy donors (dated by TCRdb to 2016 to 2017). Regarding the study in general: An earlier analysis of several hundred of the donors reported 250 to 350 Gb of sequence data and around 110 million unique TCR beta sequences from some 180 million T cells. About 310 gigabases of sequencing data and approximately 93 million unique TCR sequences were included in an early release covering about 700 HLA-typed donors. Among the approximately 420 genotyped donors, approximately 82% belonged to the genetic ancestry cluster associated with self-reported Caucasian donors. The aim of the study was to test whether cataloging public T cell receptors could identify signatures of past pathogen exposure. The T cell repertoires of 700 or so subjects were profiled by immunosequencing and related to cytomegalovirus serostatus. A separate validation cohort of 100 to 150 different subjects was used in addition to the approximately 640-subject first cohort. The study combined high-throughput TCR immunosequencing, statistical association of individual TCRs with disease status, and machine learning to predict cytomegalovirus infection status. In a later analysis, previously published TCR beta repertoires from 550 to 750 donors were re-analyzed and high-resolution HLA genotyping was added so that TCR occurrence patterns could be studied. Rather than using new phenotypic data, the later analysis identified candidate immune exposures from TCR beta sequences and from how often those sequences occurred across donors. An earlier analysis of a few hundred of the donors applied high-throughput TCR beta sequencing to assess whether each TCR beta V gene segment acted as functional or pseudogenic. Donor age, sex, ethnicity and CMV serostatus were collected together with the repertoire data. In a later genetic analysis, genome-wide SNP genotypes for 398 of the 666 donors were used, and that subset was treated as a discovery cohort. All discovery cohort repertoires had been generated using a single sequencing platform. HLA typing covered class I and class II loci at four-digit resolution. Typing coverage differed by locus: A, B, C, DRB1 and DQB1 were typed in roughly 620-640 donors, DQA1 in 522, DPA1 in roughly 590, and DPB1 in just under 480. Because of strong linkage in the cohort, a few DR-DQ haplotypes were treated as single units for association and clustering. Across 398 genotyped donors of the cohort, an average of about 250,000 unique TCR beta nucleotide sequences per donor were sequenced, and 15% to 20% of those sequences were non-productive. Study-wide conclusions, independent of this receptor: This cohort had only TCR beta chains sequenced, and the lack of alpha or paired-chain data limited which features could be detected. When HLA alleles, especially DR and DQ, strongly co-occurred, attributing TCR associations to individual alleles was difficult. It was suggested by the authors that the approach could potentially be generalized to other disease states and immunological phenotypes. A further reported finding was that TCR beta sequences accurately predicted the HLA-A and HLA-B alleles for most subjects in the first cohort. Most TCR sequences were observed very rarely across donors, whereas some public TCRs were present in many individuals. Several of the top co-occurrence clusters appeared to be linked to parvovirus B19, influenza, CMV and Epstein-Barr virus, according to a later analysis. Some IMGT-functional V segments, including TRBV6-2 and TRBV6-3, could not be distinguished by the 87-base-pair reads and were therefore excluded. Seventeen rarely observed V segments, including chromosome 9 orphons, were excluded from the earlier analysis of approximately 500 of the donors because counts were too low. In a later analysis, HLA-associated TCR beta chains showed more clonal expansion and lower generation probabilities than non-associated chains that were equally common. In a later analysis, TCR association rates were found to vary across HLA loci, with the most associated TCRs seen for DRB1 alleles and the fewest for HLA-C alleles. The only immune exposure information available for the cohort was CMV serostatus. According to a later genetic analysis, donors in an Asian-associated ancestry cluster had fewer N-insertions in productive TCRs than the approximately 710-donor mean. The study gave a list of about 160 TCR beta chains associated with cytomegalovirus. In a later analysis, most CMV-associated TCR beta chains were found to appear HLA-restricted, with HLA associations seemingly driven largely by CMV exposure. Specific HLA alleles were associated with over 15,000 TCR beta sequences at a false discovery rate of 0.05 in a later analysis. A cluster of highly shared sequence variants was judged likely to be a technical artifact of the sequencing pipeline. Cytomegalovirus status was reported to be diagnosed by the classifier with high specificity and sensitivity in both the original and validation cohorts. HLA typing was unavailable for some donors at each locus, so association tests used only the typed subset. In vitro tests confirmed that a few of the cytomegalovirus-associated TCR beta chains recognize cytomegalovirus antigens. Broadly in line with IMGT annotations, most TCR beta V segments showed up in productive rearrangements about 87% or about 30% of the time in an earlier analysis of approximately 640 of the donors. V-gene and J-gene trimming of TCR beta chains was associated with a missense DCLRE1C variant in a later genetic analysis, and the association was replicated in an independent cohort. Presence/absence analyses assumed roughly uniform sequencing depth across donors, an assumption that may not hold. Linkage disequilibrium might explain the correlated functional status among segregating V segments, but an unknown experimental factor could not be excluded.

The cohort comprised around 690 healthy bone marrow donors. At the time of sampling, every cohort member was nominally healthy, though immune exposures that went unrecorded were likely present. The donor was CMV seronegative and was included in the group of 352 seronegative cohort members. Every donor gave a peripheral blood sample, and the peripheral blood mononuclear cells from that sample were used for TCR beta sequencing. Genomic DNA extraction from the blood cell samples was performed with the Qiagen DNeasy Blood Extraction Kit. Library preparation was by the immunoSEQ multiplex PCR assay. The multiplex PCR relied on a mix of 60 forward primers for TCR Vbeta segments and 13 reverse primers for TCR Jbeta segments. A multiplex PCR assay on genomic DNA amplified the CDR3 region of rearranged TCR beta genes. On the Illumina HiSeq System, the amplified TCR beta libraries were sequenced as 87-base-pair reads. From the authors' description of their analysis: A later analysis counted about 80 million unique TCR beta chains across the 690 or so repertoires, and around 9.9 million of these chains were shared by at least two donors. A nearest-neighbor algorithm error-corrected the raw reads and collapsed the reads into unique sequences, merging closely related sequences to remove PCR and sequencing errors. V, D and J gene segments were assigned by aligning CDR3 sequences to IMGT reference sequences. For a sequence to be retained, at least a six-nucleotide match to both a V gene segment and a J gene segment was required. A rearrangement was called productive if the CDR3 had no stop codons and remained in frame with V and J, and every other rearrangement was called non-productive. Following IMGT convention, CDR3 was defined as the stretch from the second conserved V-encoded cysteine to the conserved J-encoded phenylalanine. Sequences without an unambiguous match to a single V gene segment were excluded from the earlier analysis of 450 to 650 of the donors. In an earlier analysis of roughly 500 of the donors, V segments were called functional above 56.7% productive rearrangements and were called segregating when the between-donor standard deviation exceeded 5%. To diagnose cytomegalovirus status from the catalog of TCR beta chain sequences, a statistical classification framework was built. A later analysis assigned V and J genes by comparing TCR nucleotide sequences with IMGT/GENE-DB human TR gene sequences. In a later analysis, CDR3 sequences and most-parsimonious VDJ recombination scenarios were assigned using the TCRdist pipeline. In a later analysis, each TCR beta chain was defined by its CDR3 amino acid sequence together with its V-gene family, and reads lacking a unique V-gene family were excluded. A later analysis removed over 500 highly shared, low-generation-probability nucleotide sequences to deal with suspected cross-contamination and a sequencing artifact. For each public chain, a later analysis derived a clonal expansion index from normalized ranks of inferred template counts within each repertoire. Generation probabilities in a later analysis came from a VDJ recombination model fitted to out-of-frame rearrangements, and those results were checked against IGoR. A later analysis scored TCR-TCR, TCR-HLA and TCR-CMV co-occurrence with hypergeometric tests, applying a repertoire-size bias correction to TCR pairs. To estimate false discovery rates, a later analysis permuted the HLA or CMV assignments 20 times. A later analysis grouped co-occurring TCRs with DBSCAN, adding TCRdist sequence similarity when clustering within HLA-allele-positive subsets. For co-occurrence clustering, repertoires with fewer than 30,000 or more than 120,000 public chains were excluded, along with five or six repertoires with anomalous nucleotide sharing. The immuneACCESS repertoire file appears here via TCRdb, limited to in-frame rearrangements. These files lack a portion of the clones; in checked studies, under half of the deficit traces to unresolved V genes, and the cause of the others is not known. The D gene and trimming were derived from the DNA, and the V and J assignments and clone size from that table. The table kept for this sample lists 90,000 to 100,000 clones. Under 4.5% of the sample goes to the ten largest clones.

CDR1 and CDR2 (GTSNPN, SVGIG) derive from the germline V gene (reference sequence). The germline V end is reduced by 0 bases and the J end by 5 bases; junction bases left unmatched: 7. The CDR3 starts with the cysteine, ends with the phenylalanine, and has 15 residues. Here the CDR3 DNA is all that survives: 45 bases in frame from base 1. Sequenced sample: PBMCs. This receptor was identified in a woman between 25 and 40 years old in good health and CMV-seronegative. The chain joins TRBV30 to TRBJ2-5; 9 central nucleotides agree with TRBD2. The DNA sequence is as follows: TGTGCCTGGAGTGTACTGGGACTAGCAGAGGAGACCCAGTACTTC. It specifies CAWSVLGLAEETQYF. Beyond the CDR3, the reference TRBV30 and TRBJ2-5 genes provide the residues; the full variable domain reads: SQTIHQWPATLVQPVGSPLSLECTVEGTSNPNLYWYRQAAGRGLQLLFYSVGIGQISSEVPQNLSASRPQDRQFILSSKKLLLSDSGFYLCAWSVLGLAEETQYFGPGTRLLVL.